These T cell receptor beta chains were read from a single sample in a study of PD-1 blockade in mismatch repair-deficient tumors. TCRdb's copy holds only in-frame clones and misses some; the assay was immunoSEQ multiplex PCR. The sample lists 70,000 to 95,000 clones, approximately 80% occurring once. The sequencing here drew on peripheral blood, taken 44 weeks after starting pembrolizumab. The receptors shown here come from an adult with mismatch repair-deficient cancer. CDR3s include the opening cysteine and the closing phenylalanine or tryptophan. D genes are given only for firm matches. Expanded clones are given a class, and other clones once, few, many or no size at all.

j_call,v_call,clone_size,d_call,cdr3_aa,cdr3_nt
TRBJ2-5,TRBV19,-,TRBD1,CASRGDRETQYF,TGTGCCAGTAGGGGGGACAGGGAGACCCAGTACTTC
TRBJ2-2,TRBV7-2,-,TRBD2,CASSSPGLALTGELFF,TGTGCCAGCAGCTCCCCTGGACTAGCCCTCACCGGGGAGCTGTTTTTT
TRBJ1-5,TRBV27,-,-,CASSTGSHQPQHF,TGTGCCAGCAGCACAGGGAGCCATCAGCCCCAGCATTTT
TRBJ2-2,TRBV7-2,-,TRBD1,CASSLQGVPGELFF,TGTGCCAGCAGCCTTCAGGGGGTCCCCGGGGAGCTGTTTTTT
TRBJ2-7,TRBV4-3,-,-,CASSQDLSSPYEQYF,TGCGCCAGCAGCCAAGATCTCTCCAGTCCCTACGAGCAGTACTTC
TRBJ2-1,TRBV10-3,-,TRBD2,CAITGTSGRYNEQFF,TGTGCCATCACTGGGACTAGCGGGAGGTACAATGAGCAGTTCTTC
TRBJ1-4,TRBV30,-,TRBD1,CAWTKRQGFFEKLFF,TGTGCCTGGACCAAAAGACAGGGATTTTTCGAAAAACTGTTTTTT
TRBJ1-2,TRBV19,-,-,CASSHMGTQGGNYGYTF,TGTGCCAGTAGTCACATGGGTACTCAGGGAGGGAACTATGGCTACACCTTC
TRBJ1-2,TRBV5-4,-,-,CASSQNPGPSDNGYTF,TGTGCCAGCAGCCAAAACCCGGGACCCTCAGATAATGGCTACACCTTC
TRBJ2-6,TRBV7-3,-,-,CASSLQGGGANVLTF,TGTGCCAGCAGTCTCCAGGGAGGTGGGGCCAACGTCCTGACTTTC
TRBJ2-1,TRBV7-6,-,TRBD2,CASSSIGATSGLPYNEQFF,TGTGCCAGCAGCTCAATTGGGGCGACTAGCGGGCTGCCCTACAATGAGCAGTTCTTC
TRBJ2-5,TRBV6-5,-,TRBD1,CASSRAGGTETQYF,TGTGCCAGCAGTCGAGCAGGGGGCACGGAGACCCAGTACTTC
TRBJ2-1,TRBV27,-,-,CASSFTRIYNEQFF,TGTGCCAGCAGTTTCACCCGGATCTACAATGAGCAGTTCTTC
TRBJ2-2,TRBV7-3,-,TRBD1,CASSPWDSRSGELFF,TGTGCCAGCAGCCCCTGGGACAGCAGGTCCGGGGAGCTGTTTTTT
TRBJ1-1,TRBV7-2,-,-,CASSRPSQPTEAFF,TGTGCCAGCAGCCGTCCGTCCCAGCCCACTGAAGCTTTCTTT
TRBJ1-1,TRBV19,-,-,CASSSWGGTEAFF,TGTGCCAGTAGTTCATGGGGGGGCACTGAAGCTTTCTTT
TRBJ2-1,TRBV19,-,-,CASRIDAVSYNEQFF,TGTGCCAGTAGAATCGACGCGGTTTCCTACAATGAGCAGTTCTTC
TRBJ2-3,TRBV1,-,-,CTSSPTSTDTQYF,TGCACCAGCAGCCCGACTAGCACAGATACGCAGTATTTT
TRBJ1-2,TRBV7-3,-,-,CASSPDRNYGYTF,TGTGCCAGCAGCCCCGACAGAAACTATGGCTACACCTTC
TRBJ1-3,TRBV30,-,-,CAWSGGISGNTIYF,TGTGCCTGGAGCGGGGGGATTTCGGGAAACACCATATATTTT
TRBJ2-7,TRBV10-1,medium-sized,-,CASSEGGVYEQYF,TGCGCCAGCAGTGAAGGGGGGGTCTACGAGCAGTACTTC
TRBJ2-7,TRBV7-3,-,-,CASSLVEGWWEQYF,TGTGCCAGCAGCTTAGTGGAGGGGTGGTGGGAGCAGTACTTC
TRBJ2-7,TRBV6-5,few,TRBD2,CASSYSGTYEQYF,TGTGCCAGCAGTTACAGCGGGACCTACGAGCAGTACTTC
TRBJ1-1,TRBV29-1,-,TRBD1,CSPWTGGNTEAFF,TGCAGCCCCTGGACAGGGGGGAACACTGAAGCTTTCTTT
TRBJ2-1,TRBV5-1,-,-,CASSTLGAADNNEQFF,TGCGCCAGCAGCACGCTAGGAGCGGCCGACAACAATGAGCAGTTCTTC
TRBJ1-2,TRBV7-2,-,-,CASSLERWNNYGYTF,TGTGCCAGCAGCTTAGAAAGGTGGAATAACTATGGCTACACCTTC
TRBJ2-7,TRBV5-6,-,TRBD1,CASSPNLGTGGSEQYF,TGTGCCAGCAGCCCTAATCTCGGGACAGGGGGCAGTGAGCAGTACTTC
TRBJ2-2,TRBV28,-,TRBD1,CASSLSLGGGGELFF,TGTGCCAGCAGTTTAAGTTTAGGGGGCGGCGGGGAGCTGTTTTTT
TRBJ2-6,TRBV18,-,-,CASSPDYGANVLTF,TGTGCCAGCTCACCGGATTATGGGGCCAACGTCCTGACTTTC